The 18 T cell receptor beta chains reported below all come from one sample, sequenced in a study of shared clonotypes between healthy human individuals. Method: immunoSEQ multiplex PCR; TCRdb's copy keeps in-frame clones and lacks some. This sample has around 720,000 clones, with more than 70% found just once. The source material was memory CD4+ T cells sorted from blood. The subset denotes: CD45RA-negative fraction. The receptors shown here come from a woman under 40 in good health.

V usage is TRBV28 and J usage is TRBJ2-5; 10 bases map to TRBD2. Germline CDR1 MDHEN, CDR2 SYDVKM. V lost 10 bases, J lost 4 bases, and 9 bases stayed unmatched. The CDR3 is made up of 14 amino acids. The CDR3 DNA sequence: TGTGCCATCAGCGGGAGGGCCGGACGAGAGACCCAGTACTTC. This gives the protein CAISGRAGRETQYF.

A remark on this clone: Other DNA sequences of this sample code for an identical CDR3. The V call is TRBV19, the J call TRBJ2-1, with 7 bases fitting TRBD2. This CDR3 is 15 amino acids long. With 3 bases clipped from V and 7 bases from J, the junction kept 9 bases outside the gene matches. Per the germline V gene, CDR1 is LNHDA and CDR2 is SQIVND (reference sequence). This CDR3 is CASSMSGRAGNEQFF. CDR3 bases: TGTGCCAGTAGTATGTCGGGGAGGGCCGGGAATGAGCAGTTCTTC. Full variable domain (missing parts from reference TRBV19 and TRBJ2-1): DGGITQSPKYLFRKEGQNVTLSCEQNLNHDAMYWYRQDPGQGLRLIYYSQIVNDFQKGDIAEGYSVSREKKESFPLTVTSAQKNPTAFYLCASSMSGRAGNEQFFGPGTRLTVL.

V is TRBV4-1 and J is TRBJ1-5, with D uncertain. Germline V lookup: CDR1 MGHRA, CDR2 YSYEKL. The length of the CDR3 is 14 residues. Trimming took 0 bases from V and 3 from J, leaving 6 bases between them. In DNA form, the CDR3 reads TGCGCCAGCAGCCAAGACACGAACAATCAGCCCCAGCATTTT. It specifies CASSQDTNNQPQHF.

The CDR3 DNA is TGTGCCAGCAGCCCCCATGGGGCGGGAGCAGAGTACGAGCAGTACTTC. It translates to CASSPHGAGAEYEQYF. The chain links TRBV7-8 to TRBJ2-7, with TRBD2 identical over 7 bases. V was pared by 5 bases and J by 4 bases, with 14 bases of the junction left unmatched. The CDR3 extends over 16 amino acids. Per germline, CDR1 SGHVS and CDR2 FQNEAQ.

CDR3 loop: CASSLFGQAYEQYF. The CDR3 bases are TGTGCCAGCAGTTTATTCGGACAGGCCTACGAGCAGTACTTC. The chain recombines TRBV28 with TRBJ2-7; 7 positions agree with TRBD1. V trimming: 1 base; J trimming: 2 bases; junction bases outside the gene matches: 2. Germline V lookup: CDR1 MDHEN, CDR2 SYDVKM. CDR3 length equals 14 residues.

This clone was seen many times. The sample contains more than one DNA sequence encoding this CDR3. The CDR3 nucleotides are TGTGCCAGCAGCTTACTAGGACAGGGCGGCGAAAAACTGTTTTTT. Residues: CASSLLGQGGEKLFF. This chain links TRBV7-9 with TRBJ1-4; 8 positions match TRBD1. Trimming cost V 2 bases and J 8 bases; bases outside gene matches: 7. The germline V gene encodes CDR1 SEHNR and CDR2 FQNEAQ (reference sequence). CDR3 length equals 15 residues.

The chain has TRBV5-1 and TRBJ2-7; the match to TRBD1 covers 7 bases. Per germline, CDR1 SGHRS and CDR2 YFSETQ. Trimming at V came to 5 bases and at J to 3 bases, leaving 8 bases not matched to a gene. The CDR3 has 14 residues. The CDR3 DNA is TGCGCCAGCAGAATTTCGGGACAGAGCTACGAGCAGTACTTC. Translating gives CASRISGQSYEQYF.

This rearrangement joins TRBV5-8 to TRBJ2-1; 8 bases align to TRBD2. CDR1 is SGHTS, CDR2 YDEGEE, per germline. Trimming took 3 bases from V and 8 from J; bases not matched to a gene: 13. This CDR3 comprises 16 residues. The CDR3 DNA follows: TGTGCCAGCAGCTCGATAGGCGGGGGGAGACGGGATGAGCAGTTCTTC. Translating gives CASSSIGGGRRDEQFF.

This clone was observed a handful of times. The DNA for the CDR3 is TGTGCCAGTAGTATGCGGAGCGGATACTACAATGAGCAGTTCTTC. It encodes CASSMRSGYYNEQFF. V and J are TRBV19 and TRBJ2-1, with a possible D match to TRBD2 (5 bases). The CDR3 is 15 amino acids. The V end lost 3 bases, the J end lost 3 bases, and 12 bases lay between the germline ends. Germline V CDR1 and CDR2: LNHDA, SQIVND (reference sequence).

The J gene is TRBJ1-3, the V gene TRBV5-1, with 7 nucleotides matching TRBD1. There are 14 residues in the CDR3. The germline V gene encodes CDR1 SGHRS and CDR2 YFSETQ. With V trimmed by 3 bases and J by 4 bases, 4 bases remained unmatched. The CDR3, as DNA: TGCGCCAGCAGCTCCGGGACAGACGGAAACACCATATATTTT. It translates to CASSSGTDGNTIYF.

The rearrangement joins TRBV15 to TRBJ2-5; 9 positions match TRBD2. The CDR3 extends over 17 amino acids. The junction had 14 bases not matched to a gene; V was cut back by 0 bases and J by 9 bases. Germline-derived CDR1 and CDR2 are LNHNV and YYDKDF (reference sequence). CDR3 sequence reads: CATSRDLGAGGTTSQYF. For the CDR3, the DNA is TGTGCCACCAGCAGAGATCTCGGAGCGGGAGGTACCACGTCCCAGTACTTC.

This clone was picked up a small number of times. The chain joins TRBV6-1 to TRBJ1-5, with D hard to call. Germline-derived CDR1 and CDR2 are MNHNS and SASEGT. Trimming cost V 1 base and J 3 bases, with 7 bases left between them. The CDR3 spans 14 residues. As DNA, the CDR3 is TGTGCCAGCAGTGAAGGCACCTTCAATCAGCCCCAGCATTTT. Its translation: CASSEGTFNQPQHF.

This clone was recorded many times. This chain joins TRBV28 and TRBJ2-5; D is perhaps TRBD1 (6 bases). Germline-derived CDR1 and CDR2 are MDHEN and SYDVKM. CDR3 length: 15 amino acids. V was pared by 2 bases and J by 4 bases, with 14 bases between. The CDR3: CASSLQGPLGETQYF. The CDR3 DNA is TGTGCCAGCAGTTTACAGGGGCCGCTTGGAGAGACCCAGTACTTC.

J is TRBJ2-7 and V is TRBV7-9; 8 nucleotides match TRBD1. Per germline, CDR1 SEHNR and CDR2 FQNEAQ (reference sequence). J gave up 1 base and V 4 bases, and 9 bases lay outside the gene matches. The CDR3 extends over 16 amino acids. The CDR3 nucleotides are TGTGCCAGCAGCTCGACCCGGACAGGGATATCCTACGAGCAGTACTTC. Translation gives CASSSTRTGISYEQYF. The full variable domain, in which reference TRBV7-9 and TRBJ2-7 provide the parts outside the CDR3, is DTGVSQNPRHKITKRGQNVTFRCDPISEHNRLYWYRQTLGQGPEFLTYFQNEAQLEKSRLLSDRFSAERPKGSFSTLEIQRTEQGDSAMYLCASSSTRTGISYEQYFGPGTRLTVT.

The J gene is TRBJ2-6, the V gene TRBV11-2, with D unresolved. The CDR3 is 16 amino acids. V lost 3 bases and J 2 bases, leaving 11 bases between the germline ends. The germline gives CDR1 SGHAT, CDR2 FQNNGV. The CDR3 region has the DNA TGTGCCAGCAGCTTTAGTTATGGGGCTGGGGCCAACGTCCTGACTTTC. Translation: CASSFSYGAGANVLTF.

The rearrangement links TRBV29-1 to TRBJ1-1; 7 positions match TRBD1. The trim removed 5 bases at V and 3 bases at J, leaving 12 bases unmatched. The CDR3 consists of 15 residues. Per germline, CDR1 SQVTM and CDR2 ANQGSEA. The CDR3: CSVHQSTGMHTEAFF. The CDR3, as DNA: TGCAGCGTTCACCAATCGACAGGGATGCACACTGAAGCTTTCTTT.

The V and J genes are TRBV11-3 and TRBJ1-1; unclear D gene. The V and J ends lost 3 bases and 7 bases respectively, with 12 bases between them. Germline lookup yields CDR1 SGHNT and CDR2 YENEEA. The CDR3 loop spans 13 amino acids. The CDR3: CASSFGPGFEAFF. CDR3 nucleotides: TGTGCCAGCAGCTTCGGCCCCGGGTTTGAAGCTTTCTTT.

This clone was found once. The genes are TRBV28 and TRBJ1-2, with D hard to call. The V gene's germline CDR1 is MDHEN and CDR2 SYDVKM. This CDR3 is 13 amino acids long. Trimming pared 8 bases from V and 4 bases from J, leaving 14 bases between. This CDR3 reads CASGIRPSYGYTF. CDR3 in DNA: TGTGCCAGCGGAATCAGGCCATCCTATGGCTACACCTTC.